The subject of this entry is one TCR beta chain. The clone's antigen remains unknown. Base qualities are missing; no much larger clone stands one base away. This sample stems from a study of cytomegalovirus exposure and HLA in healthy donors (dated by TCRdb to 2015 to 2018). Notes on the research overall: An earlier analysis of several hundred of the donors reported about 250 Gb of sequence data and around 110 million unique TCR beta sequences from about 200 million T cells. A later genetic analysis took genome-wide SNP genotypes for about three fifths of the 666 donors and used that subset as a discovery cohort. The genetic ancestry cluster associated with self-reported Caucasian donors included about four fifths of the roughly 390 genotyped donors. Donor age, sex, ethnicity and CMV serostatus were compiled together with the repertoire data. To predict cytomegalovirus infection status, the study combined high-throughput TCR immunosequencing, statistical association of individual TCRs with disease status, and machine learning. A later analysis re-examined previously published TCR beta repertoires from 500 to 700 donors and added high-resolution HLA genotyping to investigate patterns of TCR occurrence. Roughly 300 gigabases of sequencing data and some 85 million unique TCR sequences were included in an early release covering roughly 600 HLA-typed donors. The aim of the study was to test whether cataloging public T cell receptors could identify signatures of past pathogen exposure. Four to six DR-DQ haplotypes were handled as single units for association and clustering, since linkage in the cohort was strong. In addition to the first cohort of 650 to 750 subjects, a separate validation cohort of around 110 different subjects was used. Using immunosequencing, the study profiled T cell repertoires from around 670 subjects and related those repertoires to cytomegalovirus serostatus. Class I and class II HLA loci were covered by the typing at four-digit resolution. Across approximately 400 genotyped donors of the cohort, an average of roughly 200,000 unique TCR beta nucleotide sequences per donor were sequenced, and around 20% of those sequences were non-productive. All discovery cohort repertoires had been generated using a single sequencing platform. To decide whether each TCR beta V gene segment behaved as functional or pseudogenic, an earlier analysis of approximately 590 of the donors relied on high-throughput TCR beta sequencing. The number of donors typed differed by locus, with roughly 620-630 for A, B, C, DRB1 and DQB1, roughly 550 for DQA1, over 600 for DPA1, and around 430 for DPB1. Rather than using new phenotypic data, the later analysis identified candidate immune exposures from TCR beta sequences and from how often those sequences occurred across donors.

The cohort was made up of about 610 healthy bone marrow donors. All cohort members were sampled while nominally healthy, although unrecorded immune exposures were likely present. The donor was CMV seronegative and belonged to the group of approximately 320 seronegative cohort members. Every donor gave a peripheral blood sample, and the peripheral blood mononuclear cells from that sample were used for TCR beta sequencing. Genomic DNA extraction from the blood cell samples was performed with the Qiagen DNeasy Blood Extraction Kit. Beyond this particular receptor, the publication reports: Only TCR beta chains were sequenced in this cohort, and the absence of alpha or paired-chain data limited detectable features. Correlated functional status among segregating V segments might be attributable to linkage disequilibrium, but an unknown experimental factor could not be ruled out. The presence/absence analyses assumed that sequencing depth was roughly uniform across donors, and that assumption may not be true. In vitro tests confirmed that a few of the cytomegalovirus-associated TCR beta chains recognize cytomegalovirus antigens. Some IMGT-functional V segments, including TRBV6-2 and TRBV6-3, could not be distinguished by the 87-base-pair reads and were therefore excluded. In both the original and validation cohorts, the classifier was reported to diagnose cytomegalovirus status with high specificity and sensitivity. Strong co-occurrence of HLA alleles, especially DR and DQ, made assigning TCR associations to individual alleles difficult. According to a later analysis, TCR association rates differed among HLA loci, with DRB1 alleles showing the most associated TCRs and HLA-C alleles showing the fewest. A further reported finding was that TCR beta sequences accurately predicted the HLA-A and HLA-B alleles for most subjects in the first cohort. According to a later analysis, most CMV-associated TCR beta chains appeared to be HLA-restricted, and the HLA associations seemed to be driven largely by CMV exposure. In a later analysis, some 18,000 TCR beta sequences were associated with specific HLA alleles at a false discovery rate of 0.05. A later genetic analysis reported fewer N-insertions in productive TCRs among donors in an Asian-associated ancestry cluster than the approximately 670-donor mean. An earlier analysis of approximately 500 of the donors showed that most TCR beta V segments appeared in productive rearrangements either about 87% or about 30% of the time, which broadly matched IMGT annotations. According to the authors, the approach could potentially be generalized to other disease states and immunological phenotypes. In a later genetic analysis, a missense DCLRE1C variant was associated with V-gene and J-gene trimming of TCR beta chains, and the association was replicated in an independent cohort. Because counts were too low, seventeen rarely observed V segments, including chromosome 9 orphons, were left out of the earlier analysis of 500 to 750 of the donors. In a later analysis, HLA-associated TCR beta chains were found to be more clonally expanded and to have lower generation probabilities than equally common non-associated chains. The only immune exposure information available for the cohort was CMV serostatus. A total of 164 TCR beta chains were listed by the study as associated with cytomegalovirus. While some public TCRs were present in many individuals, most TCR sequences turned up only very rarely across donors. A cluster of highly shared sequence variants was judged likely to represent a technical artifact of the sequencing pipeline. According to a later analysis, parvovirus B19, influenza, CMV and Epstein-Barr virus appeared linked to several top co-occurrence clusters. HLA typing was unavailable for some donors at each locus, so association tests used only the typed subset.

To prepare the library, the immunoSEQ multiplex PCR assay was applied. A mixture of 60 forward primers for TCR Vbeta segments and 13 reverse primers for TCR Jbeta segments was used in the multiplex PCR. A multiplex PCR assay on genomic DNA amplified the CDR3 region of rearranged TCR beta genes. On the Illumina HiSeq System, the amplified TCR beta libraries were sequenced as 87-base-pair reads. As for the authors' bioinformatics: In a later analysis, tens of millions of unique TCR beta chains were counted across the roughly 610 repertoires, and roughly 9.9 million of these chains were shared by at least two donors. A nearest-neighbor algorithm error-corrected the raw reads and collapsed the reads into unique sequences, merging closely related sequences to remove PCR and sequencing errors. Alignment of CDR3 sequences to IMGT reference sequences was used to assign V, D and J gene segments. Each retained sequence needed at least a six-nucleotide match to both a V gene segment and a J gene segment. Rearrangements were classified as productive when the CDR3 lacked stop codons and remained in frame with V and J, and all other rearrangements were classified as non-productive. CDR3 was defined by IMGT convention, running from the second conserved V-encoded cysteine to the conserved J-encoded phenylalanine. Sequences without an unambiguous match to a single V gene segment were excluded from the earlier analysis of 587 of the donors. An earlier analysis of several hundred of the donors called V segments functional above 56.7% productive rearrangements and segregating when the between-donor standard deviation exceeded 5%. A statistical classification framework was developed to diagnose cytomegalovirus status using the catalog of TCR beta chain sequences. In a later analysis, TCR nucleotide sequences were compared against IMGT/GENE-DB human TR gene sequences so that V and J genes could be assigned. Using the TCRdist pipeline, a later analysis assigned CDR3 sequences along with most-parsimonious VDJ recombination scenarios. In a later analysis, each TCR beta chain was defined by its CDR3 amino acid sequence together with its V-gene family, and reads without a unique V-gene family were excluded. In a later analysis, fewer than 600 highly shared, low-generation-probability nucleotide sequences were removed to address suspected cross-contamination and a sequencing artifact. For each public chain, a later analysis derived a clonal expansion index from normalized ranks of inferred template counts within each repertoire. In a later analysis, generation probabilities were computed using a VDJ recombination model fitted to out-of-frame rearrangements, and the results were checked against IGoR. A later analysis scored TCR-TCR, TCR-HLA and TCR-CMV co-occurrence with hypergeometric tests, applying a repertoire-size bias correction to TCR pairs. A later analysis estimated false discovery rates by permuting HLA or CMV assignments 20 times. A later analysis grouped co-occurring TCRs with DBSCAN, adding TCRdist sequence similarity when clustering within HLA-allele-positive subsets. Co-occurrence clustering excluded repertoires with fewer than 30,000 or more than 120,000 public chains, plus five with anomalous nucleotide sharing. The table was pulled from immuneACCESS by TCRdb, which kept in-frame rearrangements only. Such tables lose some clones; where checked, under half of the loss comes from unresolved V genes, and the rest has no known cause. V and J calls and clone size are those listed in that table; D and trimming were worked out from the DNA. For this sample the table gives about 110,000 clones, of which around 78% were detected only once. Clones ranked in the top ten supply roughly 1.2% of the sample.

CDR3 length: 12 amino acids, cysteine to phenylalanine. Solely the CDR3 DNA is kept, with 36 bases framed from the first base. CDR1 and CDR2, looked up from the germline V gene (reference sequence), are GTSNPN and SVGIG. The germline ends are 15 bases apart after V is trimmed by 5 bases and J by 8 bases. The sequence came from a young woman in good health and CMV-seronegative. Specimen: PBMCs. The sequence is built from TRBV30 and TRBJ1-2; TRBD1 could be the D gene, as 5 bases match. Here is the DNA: TGTGCCTGGTCTCGGGGGGAGGGGGGCTACACCTTC. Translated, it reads CAWSRGEGGYTF.